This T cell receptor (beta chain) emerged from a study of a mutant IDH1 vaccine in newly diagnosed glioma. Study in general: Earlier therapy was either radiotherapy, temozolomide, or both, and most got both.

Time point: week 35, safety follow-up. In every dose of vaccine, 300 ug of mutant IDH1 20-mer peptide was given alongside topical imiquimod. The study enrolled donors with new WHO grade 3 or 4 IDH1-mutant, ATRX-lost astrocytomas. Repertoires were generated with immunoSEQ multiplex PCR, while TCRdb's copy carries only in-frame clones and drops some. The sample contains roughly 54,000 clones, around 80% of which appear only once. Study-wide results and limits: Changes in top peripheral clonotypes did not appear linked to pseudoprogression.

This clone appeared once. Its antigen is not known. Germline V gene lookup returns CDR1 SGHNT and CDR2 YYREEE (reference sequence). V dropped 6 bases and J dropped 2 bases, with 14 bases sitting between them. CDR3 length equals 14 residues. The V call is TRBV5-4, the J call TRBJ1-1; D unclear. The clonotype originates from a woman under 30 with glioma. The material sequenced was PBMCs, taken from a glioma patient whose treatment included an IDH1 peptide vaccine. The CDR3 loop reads CASKAWAYNTEAFF. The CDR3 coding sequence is TGTGCCAGCAAGGCCTGGGCGTACAACACTGAAGCTTTCTTT.